Below are 9 T cell receptor beta chains sequenced from a single sample in a study of T-cell memory formation after mild COVID-19. Using its own MiXCR run on the 5' RACE reads, TCRdb lists one record per CDR3 protein. Among around 340,000 distinct CDR3 sequences listed, approximately 15% were seen once. Input material: PBMCs or a T cell subset sorted from them (not recorded which). These receptors all stem from a man aged 18 to 29 who had mild COVID-19 (a few samples of this study predate the infection). Cell type and time point are not known.

This clonotype was observed a handful of times. This rearrangement joins TRBV5-5 to TRBJ2-5, with D possibly being TRBD2 (6 bases). Trimming removed 5 bases at V and 4 bases at J, with 12 bases between. CDR3 size: 13 residues. Germline V gene sequence: CDR1 SGHKS, CDR2 YYEKEE (reference sequence). Here the CDR3 DNA reads TGTGCCAGCAGTCGGGGGAACGGAGAGACCCAGTACTTC. This encodes CASSRGNGETQYF.

The chain has TRBV20-1 and TRBJ1-6, with 7 bases matching TRBD1. Germline lookup yields CDR1 DFQATT and CDR2 SNEGSKA (reference sequence). The CDR3 has 13 residues. With V trimmed by 6 bases and J by 8 bases, 7 bases remained unmatched. This CDR3 is CSALWDSDSPLHF. The CDR3, as DNA: TGCAGTGCCCTTTGGGACAGTGATTCACCCCTCCACTTT.

V and J are TRBV6-5 and TRBJ2-3; TRBD1 aligns across 8 bases. This CDR3 contains 15 residues. The germline CDR1 and CDR2 sequences are MNHEY and SVGAGI. V dropped 4 bases and J dropped 6; count of bases not matched to a gene: 9. For the CDR3, the DNA is TGTGCCAGCAGTTCCCACGACAGGGGCGGGGATACGCAGTATTTT. Encoded protein: CASSSHDRGGDTQYF.

The V and J genes are TRBV6-5 and TRBJ1-2; D is uncertain. V shed 5 bases and J shed 4 bases, with 20 bases lying between them. The CDR3 contains 16 residues. Germline CDR1 is MNHEY and CDR2 is SVGAGI. The CDR3 here is CASSGENPNLGYGYTF. The CDR3 coding sequence is TGTGCCAGCAGTGGGGAGAACCCCAATCTAGGCTATGGCTACACCTTC.

The rearrangement joins TRBV29-1 to TRBJ1-2; the D gene is possibly TRBD1 (5 bases). Per germline, CDR1 SQVTM and CDR2 ANQGSEA. The germline V and J ends were trimmed by 4 bases and 3 bases, with 12 bases remaining between them. The CDR3 extends over 13 amino acids. Here the CDR3 reads CSVVAGGDYGYTF. The CDR3 DNA follows: TGCAGCGTTGTAGCGGGGGGGGACTATGGCTACACCTTC.

The chain carries TRBV12-3 or TRBV12-4 and TRBJ2-7, with D perhaps TRBD1 or TRBD2 (5 bases each). Between the trimmed V and J ends, which lost 3 bases and 1 base, there was a span of 10 bases. This CDR3 spans 14 amino acids. Written as DNA, the CDR3 is TGTGCCAGCAGTTTGGGGGACGGATCCTACGAGCAGTACTTC. Translated, it gives CASSLGDGSYEQYF.

This clonotype has more than one count but fewer than ten. The J gene is TRBJ2-5, the V gene TRBV6-5, with D unresolved. Germline CDR1 is MNHEY and CDR2 is SVGAGI. V lost 5 bases to trimming and J lost 8 bases, with 15 bases between them. The CDR3 is 13 amino acids. The CDR3 loop reads CASSQAPGRTQYF. As DNA, the CDR3 is TGTGCCAGCAGTCAGGCCCCCGGGCGAACCCAGTACTTC.

CDR3 coding DNA: TGTGCCAGCAGCGTGGGCAGAGCCTACAATGAGCAGTTCTTC. Amino acids: CASSVGRAYNEQFF. The V call is TRBV9, the J call TRBJ2-1; D uncertain. The germline V and J ends were trimmed by 2 bases and 2 bases, with 8 bases remaining between them. Per germline, CDR1 SGDLS and CDR2 YYNGEE. The CDR3 spans 14 residues.

The CDR3 sequence is CSARAGGVNIQYF. The CDR3 DNA follows: TGCAGTGCTAGAGCCGGCGGAGTGAACATTCAGTACTTC. This chain uses TRBV20-1 with TRBJ2-4; D unresolved. V dropped 1 base and J dropped 7 bases, with 11 bases sitting between them. Germline lookup yields CDR1 DFQATT and CDR2 SNEGSKA (reference sequence). The CDR3 totals 13 residues.